This entry is about one T cell receptor (beta chain). Its antigen is undetermined. These data originate in a study of T cells in Graves' hyperthyroidism and ophthalmopathy. Whole-study results and caveats: Ophthalmopathy and stable hyperthyroidism were separated by a 13 V-J model.

It was considered stable Graves' hyperthyroidism when ophthalmopathy did not progress within 18 months. Trimming removed 6 bases from V and 10 bases from J; junction bases left unmatched: 8. This CDR3 is 12 amino acids long. Germline V lookup: CDR1 SEHNR, CDR2 FQNEAQ (reference sequence). The investigators amplified TCR beta CDR3 regions from RNA transcripts. In the first-round RT-PCR of the TCR CDR3, the HTBI primer set was used. TCRdb independently ran MiXCR on the multiplex PCR reads; one entry per CDR3 protein. The sample has 340,000 or so distinct CDR3 sequences; roughly 23% are singletons. Sequencing was carried out using blood. The J gene is TRBJ1-1, the V gene TRBV7-9; TRBD1 aligns across 7 bases. The source is a woman between 45 and 60 years old with Graves' hyperthyroidism. The chain's CDR3 is CASRTPQGSAFF. Written as DNA, the CDR3 is TGTGCCAGCAGGACTCCACAGGGGTCAGCTTTCTTT.